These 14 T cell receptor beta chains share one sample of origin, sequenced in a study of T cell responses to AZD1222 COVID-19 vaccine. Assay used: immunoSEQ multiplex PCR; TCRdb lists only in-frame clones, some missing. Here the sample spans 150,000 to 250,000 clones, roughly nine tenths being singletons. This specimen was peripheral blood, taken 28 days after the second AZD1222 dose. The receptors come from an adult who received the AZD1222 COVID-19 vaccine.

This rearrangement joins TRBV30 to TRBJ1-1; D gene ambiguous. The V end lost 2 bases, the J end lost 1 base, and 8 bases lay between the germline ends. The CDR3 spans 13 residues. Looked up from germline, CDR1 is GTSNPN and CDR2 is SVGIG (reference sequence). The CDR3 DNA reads TGTGCCTGGAGTAGCCTAGGGAACACTGAAGCTTTCTTT. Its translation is CAWSSLGNTEAFF.

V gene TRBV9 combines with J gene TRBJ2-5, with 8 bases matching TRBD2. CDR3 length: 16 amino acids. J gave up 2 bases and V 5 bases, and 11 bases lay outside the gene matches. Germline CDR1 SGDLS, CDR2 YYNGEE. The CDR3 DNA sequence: TGTGCCAGCAGTCGGGTCAGCGGGAGAGGGCAAGAGACCCAGTACTTC. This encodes CASSRVSGRGQETQYF.

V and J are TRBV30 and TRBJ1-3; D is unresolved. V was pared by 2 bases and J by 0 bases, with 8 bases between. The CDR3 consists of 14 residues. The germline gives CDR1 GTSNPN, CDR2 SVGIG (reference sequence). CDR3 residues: CAWSSGVSGNTIYF. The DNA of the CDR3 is TGTGCCTGGAGTTCGGGAGTCTCTGGAAACACCATATATTTT.

CDR3 nucleotides: TGCGCCAGCAGCTTCGGGGACGCAGGGTACGAGCAGTACTTC. As protein: CASSFGDAGYEQYF. The chain combines TRBV5-1 with TRBJ2-7; perhaps D is TRBD1 or TRBD2 (5 bases each). The CDR3 covers 14 residues. The V gene's germline CDR1 is SGHRS and CDR2 YFSETQ. The V end was cut by 2 bases, the J end by 4 bases, with 13 bases between. Filled out from reference TRBV5-1 and TRBJ2-7, the complete variable domain reads KAGVTQTPRYLIKTRGQQVTLSCSPISGHRSVSWYQQTPGQGLQFLFEYFSETQRNKGNFPGRFSGRQFSNSRSEMNVSTLELGDSALYLCASSFGDAGYEQYFGPGTRLTVT.

The CDR3 loop is CSVAGDEEKLFF. In DNA form, the CDR3 reads TGCAGCGTTGCGGGGGACGAAGAAAAACTGTTTTTT. The chain couples TRBV29-1 to TRBJ1-4; D might be TRBD1 (5 bases). The germline V and J ends were trimmed by 4 bases and 8 bases, with 11 bases remaining between them. CDR3 length: 12 amino acids. Per germline, CDR1 SQVTM and CDR2 ANQGSEA.

The CDR3 DNA sequence: TGTGCCAGCAGCTTAGGGTACTACGAGCAGTACTTC. Translated, it gives CASSLGYYEQYF. The V and J genes are TRBV7-9 and TRBJ2-7, with D hard to call. The V end lost 1 base, the J end lost 3 bases, and 4 bases lay between the germline ends. The CDR3 extends over 12 amino acids. Germline CDR1 SEHNR, CDR2 FQNEAQ (reference sequence).

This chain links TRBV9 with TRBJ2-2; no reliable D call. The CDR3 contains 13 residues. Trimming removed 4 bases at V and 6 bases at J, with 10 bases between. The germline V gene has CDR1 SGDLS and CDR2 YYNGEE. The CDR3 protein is CASSPRTAGELFF. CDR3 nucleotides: TGTGCCAGCAGCCCGCGGACGGCCGGGGAGCTGTTTTTT.

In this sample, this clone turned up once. Here the CDR3 DNA reads TGTGCCAGCCTACGGATGAACACTGAAGCTTTCTTT. Translating gives CASLRMNTEAFF. This rearrangement joins TRBV3-1 (or the pseudogene TRBV3-2) to TRBJ1-1; D remains ambiguous. The ends were cut back, 8 bases at V and 0 bases at J, with 7 bases in the middle. This CDR3 has 12 residues. Germline-derived CDR1 and CDR2 are LGHDT and YNNKEL (reference sequence).

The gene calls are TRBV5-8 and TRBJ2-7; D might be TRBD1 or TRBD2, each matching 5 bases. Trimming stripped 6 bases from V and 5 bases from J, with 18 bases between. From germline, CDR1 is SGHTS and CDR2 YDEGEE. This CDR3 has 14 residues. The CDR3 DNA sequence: TGTGCCAGCACCCACGGGGCAGGGATGAACGAGCAGTACTTC. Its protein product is CASTHGAGMNEQYF.

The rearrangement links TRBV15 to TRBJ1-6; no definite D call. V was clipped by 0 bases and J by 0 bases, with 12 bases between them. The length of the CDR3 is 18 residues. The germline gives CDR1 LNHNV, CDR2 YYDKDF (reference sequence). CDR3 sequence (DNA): TGTGCCACCAGCAGAGAGGTGACCAGTAGCTCCTATAATTCACCCCTCCACTTT. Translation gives CATSREVTSSSYNSPLHF.

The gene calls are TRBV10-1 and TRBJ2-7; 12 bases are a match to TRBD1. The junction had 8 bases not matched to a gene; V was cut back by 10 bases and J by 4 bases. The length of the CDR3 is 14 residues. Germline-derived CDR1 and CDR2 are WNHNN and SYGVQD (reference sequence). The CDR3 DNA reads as TGCGCCACCTCGCCGGGACAGGGGGCTTACGAGCAGTACTTC. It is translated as CATSPGQGAYEQYF.

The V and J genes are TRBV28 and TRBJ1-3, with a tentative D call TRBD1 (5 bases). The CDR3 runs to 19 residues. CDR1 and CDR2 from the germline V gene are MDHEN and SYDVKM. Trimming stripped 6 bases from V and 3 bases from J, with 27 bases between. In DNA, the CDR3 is TGTGCCAGCAGACGCCTCAAGTCTTTAGACAGAGTTTATGGAAACACCATATATTTT. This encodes CASRRLKSLDRVYGNTIYF.

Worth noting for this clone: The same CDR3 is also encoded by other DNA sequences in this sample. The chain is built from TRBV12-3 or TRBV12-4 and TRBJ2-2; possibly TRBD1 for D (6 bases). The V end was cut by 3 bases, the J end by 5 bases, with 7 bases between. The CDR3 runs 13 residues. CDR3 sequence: CASSFTGTGELFF. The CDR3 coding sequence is TGTGCCAGCAGTTTCACAGGGACCGGGGAGCTGTTTTTT.

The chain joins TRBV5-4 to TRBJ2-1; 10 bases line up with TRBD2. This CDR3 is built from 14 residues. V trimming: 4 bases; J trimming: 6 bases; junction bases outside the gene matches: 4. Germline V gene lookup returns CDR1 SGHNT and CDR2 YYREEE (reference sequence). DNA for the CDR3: TGTGCCAGCAGCACTGGACTAGCGGTCAATGAGCAGTTCTTC. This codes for CASSTGLAVNEQFF.